What follows is one T cell receptor beta chain and its context. In the original analysis: For nucleated cells, counts were estimated from reference gene primer amplification. Here immunoSEQ multiplex PCR was the method, and the copy in TCRdb shows in-frame clones only, minus some. V and J calls and clone size are copied from that table; D and trimming were computed from the DNA. The table shows 65,000 to 85,000 clones, with around 90% occurring only once. This sample stems from a study of blood T cell repertoires in COVID-19. Study context: Material from acute and convalescent COVID-19 was sourced from the United States, Italy and Spain. T cells, B-cell-depleted T cells, or PBMCs provided the cDNA or gDNA that served as material.

This CDR3 has 17 residues. V gave up 0 bases and J gave up 0 bases, with 14 bases separating them. Germline CDR1 PRHDT, CDR2 FYEKMQ (reference sequence). The V and J genes are TRBV13 and TRBJ1-1, with D perhaps TRBD1 (5 bases). Sequences were obtained from peripheral blood. This receptor was taken from a woman aged 18-29 years with acute or convalescent COVID-19. This CDR3 is CASSLGLGAAMNTEAFF. CDR3 sequence (DNA): TGTGCCAGCAGCTTAGGCCTTGGGGCAGCCATGAACACTGAAGCTTTCTTT.